A single sample gave rise to the 27 T cell receptor beta chains below, sequenced in a study of beta chain features in type 1 diabetes. The investigators reverse transcribed all of the isolated RNA, so they sequenced expressed TCRB transcripts. Clones were read by immunoSEQ multiplex PCR, and TCRdb kept only the in-frame ones, dropping some. In the table there are under 550,000 clones, 9.5% to 12% of which are singletons. Input material: naive CD4+ T cells from blood. These receptors were collected from a woman between 18 and 30 years old in good health.

V usage is TRBV18 and J usage is TRBJ1-5, with D maybe TRBD1 (5 bases). Germline V lookup: CDR1 KGHSH, CDR2 LQKENI. There are 15 residues in the CDR3. V was trimmed by 0 bases and J by 4 bases, leaving 10 bases between them. The CDR3 is CASSPPGDWNQPQHF. The CDR3 region has the DNA TGTGCCAGCTCACCACCAGGGGACTGGAATCAGCCCCAGCATTTT.

The sample holds a few counts of this clone. In the same sample, other DNA sequences code for this CDR3. The chain carries TRBV18 and TRBJ2-3; D gene uncertain. Trimming stripped 3 bases from V and 0 bases from J, with 4 bases between. The germline CDR1 and CDR2 sequences are KGHSH and LQKENI. This CDR3 has 13 residues. The CDR3 here is CASSPQSTDTQYF. The CDR3 DNA is TGTGCCAGCTCACCCCAAAGCACAGATACGCAGTATTTT. The whole variable domain, remainder taken from reference TRBV18 and TRBJ2-3, is NAGVMQNPRHLVRRRGQEARLRCSPMKGHSHVYWYRQLPEEGLKFMVYLQKENIIDESGMPKERFSAEFPKEGPSILRIQQVVRGDSAAYFCASSPQSTDTQYFGPGTRLTVL.

This clone was observed a handful of times. The rearrangement links TRBV4-3 to TRBJ2-5; 10 positions match TRBD2. Germline loops: CDR1 LGHNA, CDR2 YSLEER. V gave up 0 bases and J gave up 5 bases; unmatched junction bases: 15. CDR3 length equals 19 residues. CDR3 nucleotide sequence: TGCGCCAGCAGCCAAGATACCTTCCAAGCGGGAGGGCCTCGTGAGACCCAGTACTTC. This encodes CASSQDTFQAGGPRETQYF.

This clone was seen only a few times. This chain joins TRBV10-3 and TRBJ1-2; D uncertain. The length of the CDR3 is 15 residues. V gave up 0 bases and J gave up 4 bases, with 12 bases separating them. CDR1 and CDR2 from the germline V gene are ENHRY and SYGVKD. The CDR3, as DNA: TGTGCCATCAGTGAGTCCCTCCGAGCCGGCTATGGCTACACCTTC. It encodes CAISESLRAGYGYTF.

This clone showed up just a few times. The CDR3 is CATNVGSEKLFF. The CDR3 nucleotides read TGTGCCACCAACGTGGGGTCTGAAAAACTGTTTTTT. The chain employs TRBV28 and TRBJ1-4; D uncertain. V gave up 10 bases and J gave up 7 bases, with 13 bases separating them. Germline V gene sequence: CDR1 MDHEN, CDR2 SYDVKM. The CDR3 is made up of 12 amino acids.

The V call is TRBV2, the J call TRBJ2-7; the match to TRBD1 covers 10 bases. J lost 3 bases, V lost 7 bases, and 6 bases had no gene match. The CDR3 spans 14 residues. CDR1 and CDR2 from the germline V gene are SNHLY and FYNNEI. Written as DNA, the CDR3 is TGTGCCAGCAAGAGAAGGGACAGGGGCTACGAGCAGTACTTC. It translates to CASKRRDRGYEQYF.

This clone was counted only a few times. The sample contains more than one DNA sequence encoding this CDR3. This chain connects TRBV11-2 to TRBJ2-1; D perhaps matches TRBD2 (5 bases). V was shortened by 5 bases and J by 0 bases, with 17 bases between the two germline ends. The germline V gene has CDR1 SGHAT and CDR2 FQNNGV. This CDR3 spans 17 amino acids. CDR3 nucleotide sequence: TGTGCCAGCAGCGCGATCCGGGGTGCGAGCTCCTACAATGAGCAGTTCTTC. It encodes CASSAIRGASSYNEQFF.

This chain uses TRBV27 with TRBJ2-7; no firm D call. V was shortened by 6 bases and J by 1 base, with 10 bases between the two germline ends. Germline V lookup: CDR1 MNHEY, CDR2 SMNVEV (reference sequence). This CDR3 has 13 amino acids. The CDR3 DNA follows: TGTGCCAGCAGGCAGAGGTCTTCCTACGAGCAGTACGTC. It translates to CASRQRSSYEQYV.

This clone has just a few counts. The V gene is TRBV9, the J gene TRBJ2-3, with D possibly being TRBD1 or TRBD2 (5 bases each). V lost 7 bases to trimming and J lost 1 base, with 13 bases between them. CDR3 length: 14 residues. CDR1 and CDR2 (germline): SGDLS, YYNGEE. The CDR3 sequence is CASGGDGGTDTQYF. As DNA, the CDR3 is TGTGCCAGCGGGGGTGACGGGGGCACAGATACGCAGTATTTT.

The chain joins TRBV29-1 to TRBJ2-7; D tentatively reads TRBD1 or TRBD2 (6 bases each). CDR1 and CDR2 (germline): SQVTM, ANQGSEA. V lost 4 bases to trimming and J lost 1 base, with 17 bases between them. This CDR3 has 15 residues. For the CDR3, the DNA is TGCAGCGTTGCACTATGGGAGGACAGATCCTACGAGCAGTACTTC. Translated, it gives CSVALWEDRSYEQYF.

This chain connects TRBV2 to TRBJ1-2; 7 bases match TRBD1. Germline V CDR1 and CDR2: SNHLY, FYNNEI. The CDR3 length is 13 residues. The V gene end was trimmed by 11 bases and the J gene end by 4 bases; junction bases not matched to a gene: 10. The CDR3 DNA is TGTGCCGGAGACAGGGAACTGGGCTATGGCTACACCTTC. Translation: CAGDRELGYGYTF.

This sequence joins TRBV9 and TRBJ2-7, with D tentatively TRBD1 (5 bases). V gave up 0 bases and J gave up 2 bases, with 12 bases separating them. The V gene's germline CDR1 is SGDLS and CDR2 YYNGEE. The CDR3 is 15 residues long. The CDR3 sequence is CASSVVEDNTYEQYF. CDR3 nucleotides: TGTGCCAGCAGCGTAGTAGAGGACAATACCTACGAGCAGTACTTC.

The chain has TRBV7-9 and TRBJ2-7; 8 positions match TRBD1. The germline gives CDR1 SEHNR, CDR2 FQNEAQ (reference sequence). Trimming took 4 bases from V and 5 from J; bases not matched to a gene: 1. This CDR3 spans 12 amino acids. This CDR3 is CASSWTGHEQYV. The CDR3 DNA is TGTGCCAGCAGCTGGACAGGGCACGAGCAGTACGTC.

This clone was counted at least ten times. The chain links TRBV29-1 to TRBJ2-7; TRBD1 matches at 9 bases. Germline assignment: CDR1 SQVTM and CDR2 ANQGSEA. Trimming removed 4 bases from V and 4 bases from J; junction bases left unmatched: 8. The length of the CDR3 is 14 residues. The CDR3 bases are TGCAGCGTTGTCGGGACAGGGTCTCGGTACGAGCAGTACTTC. It specifies CSVVGTGSRYEQYF.

This clone was counted between two and nine times. The chain recombines TRBV27 with TRBJ1-1, with D uncertain. The germline V gene encodes CDR1 MNHEY and CDR2 SMNVEV (reference sequence). V lost 3 bases and J lost 3, with 8 bases in between. This CDR3 region has 13 residues. As DNA, the CDR3 is TGTGCCAGCAGTTTGTCGACTTACACTGAAGCTTTCTTT. This sequence encodes CASSLSTYTEAFF.

J is TRBJ2-1 and V is TRBV5-1; D unresolved. Germline lookup yields CDR1 SGHRS and CDR2 YFSETQ. Trimming removed 0 bases from V and 6 bases from J, with 13 bases in between. This CDR3 region has 15 residues. The CDR3 region is CASSLAVTQVNEQFF. As DNA, the CDR3 is TGCGCCAGCAGCTTGGCGGTCACGCAAGTCAATGAGCAGTTCTTC.

This clone was counted a few times. V is TRBV15 and J is TRBJ1-6, with a tentative D call TRBD1 (6 bases). The CDR3 loop spans 15 amino acids. Germline values: CDR1 LNHNV, CDR2 YYDKDF (reference sequence). V gave up 4 bases and J gave up 9 bases, with 16 bases separating them. DNA of the CDR3: TGTGCCACCAGCATCCGACAGGCCCAAGGTTCACCCCTCCACTTT. Its protein product is CATSIRQAQGSPLHF. The full variable domain, rest sourced from reference TRBV15 and TRBJ1-6, is DAMVIQNPRYQVTQFGKPVTLSCSQTLNHNVMYWYQQKSSQAPKLLFHYYDKDFNNEADTPDNFQSRRPNTSFCFLDIRSPGLGDTAMYLCATSIRQAQGSPLHFGNGTRLTVT.

V usage is TRBV7-2 and J usage is TRBJ2-1; 8 nucleotides agree with TRBD1. The CDR3 is 16 residues long. Germline V gives CDR1 SGHTA, CDR2 FQGNSA. V shed 5 bases, J shed 7 bases, and the junction held 13 bases outside the gene matches. In DNA form, the CDR3 reads TGTGCCAGCAGCCTCCTTGGACAGGGAGGAAGGAATGAGCAGTTCTTC. Translating gives CASSLLGQGGRNEQFF.

The chain links TRBV15 to TRBJ1-1, with unresolved D. This CDR3 region has 12 residues. The V gene's germline CDR1 is LNHNV and CDR2 YYDKDF (reference sequence). The germline V and J ends were trimmed by 9 bases and 3 bases, with 11 bases remaining between them. Here the CDR3 reads CATSTPHTEAFF. In DNA, the CDR3 is TGTGCCACGTCGACACCTCACACTGAAGCTTTCTTT.

The chain couples TRBV19 to TRBJ2-1; D unresolved. V was cut by 0 bases and J by 1 base, with 10 bases left in between. The CDR3 is made up of 16 amino acids. CDR1 is LNHDA, CDR2 SQIVND, per germline (reference sequence). CDR3 bases: TGTGCCAGTAGTATAGAGGGCAGAAGTTCCTACAATGAGCAGTTCTTC. It translates to CASSIEGRSSYNEQFF.

V gene TRBV5-1 combines with J gene TRBJ2-1, with a tentative D call TRBD1 (5 bases). Trimming shortened V by 0 bases and J by 5 bases, and 9 bases separated the two germline ends. Per germline, CDR1 SGHRS and CDR2 YFSETQ. The CDR3 consists of 14 residues. The CDR3 sequence is CASSLGQMDNEQFF. The CDR3 DNA sequence: TGCGCCAGCAGCTTGGGACAGATGGACAATGAGCAGTTCTTC.

This clone appeared a few times. The V call is TRBV7-2, the J call TRBJ1-1, with D unresolved. This CDR3 region has 15 residues. V lost 1 base and J lost 3, with 12 bases in between. In germline, CDR1 is SGHTA, CDR2 FQGNSA. The chain's CDR3 is CASSLVAGGDTEAFF. CDR3 bases: TGTGCCAGCAGCTTAGTGGCAGGTGGGGACACTGAAGCTTTCTTT.

This clone turned up a few times. Other DNA variants within this sample encode the same CDR3. J is TRBJ2-5 and V is TRBV18; D is undetermined. The germline V and J ends were trimmed by 0 bases and 4 bases, with 6 bases remaining between them. The germline CDR1 and CDR2 sequences are KGHSH and LQKENI. The CDR3 spans 13 residues. The CDR3 sequence is CASSPPTLETQYF. The CDR3 DNA reads TGTGCCAGCTCACCACCGACCCTAGAGACCCAGTACTTC.

This clone was found a few times. The V gene is TRBV7-2, the J gene TRBJ1-3; the D gene is possibly TRBD1 (5 bases). CDR3 length equals 16 residues. The V end lost 1 base, the J end lost 9 bases, and 19 bases lay between the germline ends. The V gene's germline CDR1 is SGHTA and CDR2 FQGNSA. The CDR3 reads CASSLEASRARGTIYF. The DNA for the CDR3 is TGTGCCAGCAGCTTAGAGGCCAGCAGGGCGCGGGGCACCATATATTTT.

The J gene is TRBJ2-7, the V gene TRBV9; D not resolved. Germline CDR1 SGDLS, CDR2 YYNGEE. This CDR3 is 14 amino acids long. V dropped 1 base and J dropped 1 base, with 9 bases sitting between them. The CDR3 DNA is TGTGCCAGCAGCGTATCTCCCACATCCTACGAGCAGTACTTC. This encodes CASSVSPTSYEQYF.

A few counts support this clone. V and J are TRBV7-2 and TRBJ2-1, with D hard to call. Per the germline V gene, CDR1 is SGHTA and CDR2 is FQGNSA. The CDR3 contains 14 residues. Trimming stripped 2 bases from V and 4 bases from J, with 9 bases between. The CDR3 DNA sequence: TGTGCCAGCAGCTTAATCTCCTTTTACAATGAGCAGTTCTTC. Translation: CASSLISFYNEQFF.

This clone was counted a few times. This chain uses TRBV5-4 with TRBJ1-1, with 8 bases fitting TRBD1. This CDR3 has 14 amino acids. Germline CDR1 is SGHNT and CDR2 is YYREEE (reference sequence). Losses at the gene ends were 4 bases for V and 1 base for J; bases not matched to a gene: 3. The CDR3 DNA reads as TGTGCCAGCAGCATAACAGGGGGGAACACTGAAGCTTTCTTT. Its protein product is CASSITGGNTEAFF.